This record covers a single T cell receptor beta chain. Its antigen is still unknown. These data originate in a study of vaccination effects on CD4 cells after COVID-19. Study overall: Researchers obtained post-vaccine samples at a median of 72 days past the second dose.

Germline lookup yields CDR1 MGHRA and CDR2 YSYEKL. The CDR3 runs 17 residues. The V gene lost 1 base and the J gene lost 2 bases, with 16 bases spanning the gap. The method was immunoSEQ multiplex PCR; TCRdb's version includes in-frame clones alone and lacks a portion of them. The sample has 50,000 to 60,000 clones; 78% are singletons. Study-wide results and limits: Clones induced by infection and by vaccine showed marked clonal contraction late after vaccination. Convalescent patients in the study were few, and early post-infection timepoints were absent.

Subsequent to 10 days of culture, CD4+ T cells were isolated. The cohort was immunized with two doses of either the BNT162b2 or mRNA-1273 vaccine. The receptor was isolated from a human donor who received a COVID-19 vaccine. The V and J genes are TRBV4-1 and TRBJ2-3; maybe TRBD2 (7 bases). The specimen comprised CD4+ T cells from PBMCs cultured without peptide, sampled after COVID-19 vaccination. The CDR3 DNA sequence: TGCGCCAGCAGCCAAGTGCGGGGGCGCCCCCACACAGATACGCAGTATTTT. The encoded protein is CASSQVRGRPHTDTQYF.